Each of the 22 T cell receptor beta chains below was sequenced from the same sample in a study of T cells in Graves' hyperthyroidism and ophthalmopathy. TCR beta CDR3 region amplification was performed from RNA transcripts. HTBI primers drove first-round RT-PCR of the TCR CDR3. In TCRdb, the multiplex PCR reads were re-called with MiXCR into one record per CDR3 protein. Of hundreds of thousands of distinct CDR3 sequences in the sample, about a third were seen once. The sample comprised blood. These TCRs come from a middle-aged woman with Graves' hyperthyroidism.

This clonotype was counted many times. The gene calls are TRBV19 and TRBJ1-5, with 9 bases that match TRBD1. With V trimmed by 4 bases and J by 5 bases, 9 bases remained unmatched. Per germline, CDR1 LNHDA and CDR2 SQIVND (reference sequence). The CDR3 consists of 16 residues. CDR3: CASSTETGGLHQPQHF. In DNA form, the CDR3 reads TGTGCCAGTAGTACGGAGACAGGGGGGTTACATCAGCCCCAGCATTTT.

V and J are TRBV20-1 and TRBJ2-3; 8 positions match TRBD2. Germline CDR1 DFQATT, CDR2 SNEGSKA (reference sequence). V shed 5 bases and J 10 bases; nucleotides not matched to a gene: 11. The CDR3 runs 13 residues. The CDR3 protein is CSAPPGGADAQYF. The CDR3 region has the DNA TGCAGTGCTCCGCCGGGGGGGGCTGACGCGCAGTATTTT.

This clonotype was picked up a small number of times. This chain joins TRBV6-5 and TRBJ2-2; no clear D. From germline, CDR1 is MNHEY and CDR2 SVGAGI. This CDR3 is 16 amino acids long. V was clipped by 6 bases and J by 5 bases, with 19 bases between them. The CDR3 coding sequence is TGTGCCAGCAGACCGTGGCCCACCCTCACTACCGGGGAGCTGTTTTTT. Protein sequence: CASRPWPTLTTGELFF.

DNA of the CDR3: TGTGCCAGCAGTTACTTGGCAGCGCACTATGGCTACACCTTC. Residues: CASSYLAAHYGYTF. The chain links TRBV6-5 to TRBJ1-2; D not certain. Trimming removed 1 base from V and 3 bases from J, with 9 bases in between. The CDR3 length is 14 residues. The V gene's germline CDR1 is MNHEY and CDR2 SVGAGI.

As regards this clonotype: Possible read error: a much larger clone is one base away. The chain carries TRBV25-1 and TRBJ1-3; 9 bases are shared with TRBD1. The CDR3 is made up of 15 amino acids. CDR1 and CDR2 from the germline V gene are MGHDK and SYGVNS. With 7 bases clipped from V and 0 bases from J, the junction kept 4 bases outside the gene matches. The CDR3 here is CASTATGGSGNTIYF. The CDR3 DNA reads as TGTGCCAGCACCGCGACAGGGGGCTCTGGAAACACCATATATTTT. The variable domain in full, with the rest retrieved from reference TRBV25-1 and TRBJ1-3, is EADIYQTPRYLVIGTGKKITLECSQTMGHDKMYWYQQDPGMELHLIHYSYGVNSTEKGDLSSESTVSRIRTEHFPLTLESARPSHTSQYLCASTATGGSGNTIYFGEGSWLTVV.

The V call is TRBV4-3, the J call TRBJ1-1; D may be TRBD1 (6 bases). Between the trimmed V and J ends, which lost 2 bases and 3 bases, there was a span of 7 bases. This CDR3 region has 13 residues. CDR1 and CDR2 (germline): LGHNA, YSLEER. In DNA form, the CDR3 reads TGCGCCAGCAGCCAACAGGGGTACACTGAAGCTTTCTTT. The encoded protein is CASSQQGYTEAFF.

The rearrangement links TRBV19 to TRBJ2-1, with D perhaps assigned TRBD1 or TRBD2 (5 bases each). V lost 8 bases and J 8 bases, leaving 19 bases between the germline ends. This CDR3 region has 14 residues. Germline CDR1 reads LNHDA; CDR2 reads SQIVND (reference sequence). Here the CDR3 DNA reads TGTGCCAGTTGTGACTGGGACGGAAGGGATGAGCAGTTCTTC. It specifies CASCDWDGRDEQFF.

This clonotype was seen ten or more times. This chain connects TRBV24-1 to TRBJ2-5, with a possible D match to TRBD2 (6 bases). With 1 base removed from V and 1 base from J, the gap between germline ends came to 9 bases. The CDR3 is made up of 15 amino acids. CDR1 and CDR2 (germline): KGHDR, SFDVKD. CDR3: CATSDFTGAQETQYF. The CDR3 DNA sequence: TGTGCCACCAGTGATTTTACGGGAGCCCAAGAGACCCAGTACTTC.

This clonotype was seen a handful of times. V gene TRBV7-9 combines with J gene TRBJ2-2; D tentatively fits TRBD1 or TRBD2 (6 bases each). V dropped 5 bases and J dropped 0 bases, with 13 bases sitting between them. CDR1 is SEHNR, CDR2 FQNEAQ, per germline (reference sequence). The CDR3 runs 16 residues. CDR3 nucleotide sequence: TGTGCCAGCAGCCCTGGACAGCGGGCGAACACCGGGGAGCTGTTTTTT. This translates into CASSPGQRANTGELFF.

The chain recombines TRBV29-1 with TRBJ2-5; 8 bases agree with TRBD2. The CDR3 totals 11 residues. V lost 5 bases, J lost 5 bases, and 1 base stayed unmatched. The V gene's germline CDR1 is SQVTM and CDR2 ANQGSEA. The CDR3 DNA follows: TGCAGCGTTATAGCGGGGGAGACCCAGTACTTC. This sequence encodes CSVIAGETQYF. Filled out from reference TRBV29-1 and TRBJ2-5, the complete variable domain reads SAVISQKPSRDICQRGTSLTIQCQVDSQVTMMFWYRQQPGQSLTLIATANQGSEATYESGFVIDKFPISRPNLTFSTLTVSNMSPEDSSIYLCSVIAGETQYFGPGTRLLVL.

This clonotype has a count of ten or more. The CDR3 DNA reads TGTGCCATCAGGGATACGGACAGGGCGTCCTCCTACGAGCAGTACTTC. It translates to CAIRDTDRASSYEQYF. This sequence joins TRBV10-3 and TRBJ2-7, with 8 bases aligning to TRBD1. The CDR3 runs 16 residues. The germline V gene has CDR1 ENHRY and CDR2 SYGVKD. With V trimmed by 6 bases and J by 0 bases, 10 bases remained unmatched.

In the case of this clonotype: Being one base from a much bigger clone, this may be a read error. The final CDR3 position lacks the conserved phenylalanine or tryptophan, pointing to a likely read error. The chain links TRBV7-9 to TRBJ1-1; 9 nucleotides agree with TRBD1. The CDR3 contains 16 residues. The V and J ends lost 4 bases and 1 base, in that order; junction bases with no gene match: 7. Germline loops: CDR1 SEHNR, CDR2 FQNEAQ (reference sequence). The CDR3 is CASSSTGQGRNTEAFL. The CDR3 bases are TGTGCCAGCAGCTCAACTGGACAGGGGAGGAACACTGAAGCTTTCCTT.

This sequence joins TRBV7-2 and TRBJ2-2, with 9 bases fitting TRBD1. Germline CDR1 reads SGHTA; CDR2 reads FQGNSA. Trimming cost V 6 bases and J 4 bases; bases outside gene matches: 6. The CDR3 runs to 15 residues. In nucleotides, the CDR3 is TGTGCCAGCAGGTCCGGACAGGGGTCCACCGGGGAGCTGTTTTTT. Translation: CASRSGQGSTGELFF.

Concerning this clonotype: Germline is not matched at one junction end, which may reflect a read error. The CDR3 DNA reads TGTGCCAGCAAAGGACTAGCGGGGGCCCTCAGGGAGACCCAGTACTTC. Encoded protein: CASKGLAGALRETQYF. The chain joins TRBV10-2 to TRBJ2-5, with 13 positions matching TRBD2. This CDR3 contains 16 residues. CDR1 and CDR2 (germline): WSHSY, SAAADI.

This clonotype occurred many times. This rearrangement joins TRBV10-3 to TRBJ1-1, with D possibly being TRBD1 (6 bases). The germline V gene encodes CDR1 ENHRY and CDR2 SYGVKD. There are 13 residues in the CDR3. The ends were cut back, 10 bases at V and 6 bases at J, with 18 bases in the middle. In nucleotides, the CDR3 is TGTGCCAACCAGAAAGGAGGGGGATCTGAAGCTTTCTTT. Amino acid sequence: CANQKGGGSEAFF.

This clonotype was counted a few times. The chain recombines TRBV6-2 or TRBV6-3 with TRBJ1-5, with D possibly being TRBD1 (6 bases). Germline-derived CDR1 and CDR2 are MNHEY and SVGEGT. The CDR3 is 15 amino acids. The V end lost 5 bases, the J end lost 0 bases, and 11 bases lay between the germline ends. The CDR3 nucleotides read TGTGCCAGCAGTCGCGGGACACATAGCAATCAGCCCCAGCATTTT. Translation gives CASSRGTHSNQPQHF.

The chain links TRBV20-1 to TRBJ2-7; TRBD2 agrees at 12 bases. From germline, CDR1 is DFQATT and CDR2 SNEGSKA (reference sequence). This CDR3 is 12 amino acids long. This CDR3 is CRILAGGGEQYF. In DNA, the CDR3 is TGCAGGATACTAGCGGGAGGCGGCGAGCAGTACTTC.

This clonotype was counted once. A read error is possible here, since a much larger clone lies one base away. The chain carries TRBV10-3 and TRBJ1-5; D is undetermined. V lost 6 bases and J 1 base, leaving 7 bases between the germline ends. CDR3 length: 13 amino acids. Germline V gene sequence: CDR1 ENHRY, CDR2 SYGVKD. This chain's CDR3 is CAIRQRSNQPQHF. Written as DNA, the CDR3 is TGTGCCATCAGACAGCGGAGCAATCAGCCCCAGCATTTT.

The chain is built from TRBV11-2 and TRBJ1-3; D gene unclear. Trimming shortened V by 0 bases and J by 3 bases, and 9 bases separated the two germline ends. Germline V gene lookup returns CDR1 SGHAT and CDR2 FQNNGV. The CDR3 length is 15 residues. The CDR3 region is CASSLDEGDGNTIYF. In DNA, the CDR3 is TGTGCCAGCAGCTTAGACGAGGGAGATGGAAACACCATATATTTT.

This clonotype was observed a handful of times. The genes are TRBV7-2 and TRBJ1-5; 7 bases agree with TRBD1. The germline gives CDR1 SGHTA, CDR2 FQGNSA. The CDR3 runs to 15 residues. The trim removed 2 bases at V and 6 bases at J, leaving 7 bases unmatched. The CDR3 loop is CASSLLGGAGQPQHF. In DNA, the CDR3 is TGTGCCAGCAGCTTATTAGGGGGCGCGGGTCAGCCCCAGCATTTT.

This chain links TRBV25-1 with TRBJ2-7; tentatively, D is TRBD1 or TRBD2 (6 bases each). This CDR3 has 15 amino acids. Trimming removed 4 bases at V and 6 bases at J, with 19 bases between. From germline, CDR1 is MGHDK and CDR2 SYGVNS. The CDR3 spells CASSVSVTGAAEQYF. As DNA, the CDR3 is TGTGCCAGCAGTGTGTCCGTAACGGGGGCTGCCGAGCAGTACTTC.

This clonotype has a count of ten or more. The chain has TRBV19 and TRBJ1-4; no clear D. Germline-derived CDR1 and CDR2 are LNHDA and SQIVND (reference sequence). There are 13 residues in the CDR3. The V gene lost 8 bases and the J gene lost 10 bases, with 17 bases spanning the gap. CDR3 DNA: TGTGCCAGTTCCCCCGGGTATGGGAGAAAACTGTTTTTT. Its protein is CASSPGYGRKLFF. The full variable domain, completed using reference TRBV19 and TRBJ1-4, is DGGITQSPKYLFRKEGQNVTLSCEQNLNHDAMYWYRQDPGQGLRLIYYSQIVNDFQKGDIAEGYSVSREKKESFPLTVTSAQKNPTAFYLCASSPGYGRKLFFGSGTQLSVL.